This T cell receptor beta chain was retrieved from a study of OX40 agonist ivuxolimab in advanced cancers. The V end lost 4 bases, the J end lost 8 bases, and 15 bases lay between the germline ends. Looked up from germline, CDR1 is SGHNT and CDR2 is YYREEE (reference sequence). The CDR3 extends over 13 amino acids. This clone was counted a few times. Some clones are missing from TCRdb's copy, which holds only in-frame ones; the method was immunoSEQ multiplex PCR. The table lists under 65,000 clones, 75% to 90% of them singletons. Samples were taken at baseline and on day 1 of cycles 4 and 7. The rearrangement joins TRBV5-4 to TRBJ1-2; no reliable D call. The source material was CD4+ or CD8+ T cells sorted from blood, sampled in a trial of the OX40 agonist ivuxolimab. The clonotype was recovered from an adult with an advanced solid tumor such as melanoma, head and neck, liver or kidney cancer. CDR3 nucleotides: TGTGCCAGCAGCCCCCAAAATGGGTACGGCTACACCTTC. It codes for CASSPQNGYGYTF.